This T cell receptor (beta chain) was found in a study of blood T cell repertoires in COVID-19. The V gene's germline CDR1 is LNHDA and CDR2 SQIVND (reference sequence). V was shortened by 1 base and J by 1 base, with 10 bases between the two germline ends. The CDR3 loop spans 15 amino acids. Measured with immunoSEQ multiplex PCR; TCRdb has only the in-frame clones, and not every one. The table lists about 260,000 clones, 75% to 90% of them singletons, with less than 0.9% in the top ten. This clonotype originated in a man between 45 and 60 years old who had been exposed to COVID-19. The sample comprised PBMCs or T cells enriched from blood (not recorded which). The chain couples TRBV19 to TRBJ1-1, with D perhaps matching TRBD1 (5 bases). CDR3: CASSIVAGRNTEAFF. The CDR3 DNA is TGTGCCAGTAGTATAGTGGCAGGGCGGAACACTGAAGCTTTCTTT.